These 13 T cell receptor beta chains share one sample of origin, sequenced in a study of cytomegalovirus exposure and HLA in healthy donors. 60 Vbeta and 13 Jbeta primers were used in PCR. Libraries were prepared by immunoSEQ multiplex PCR; TCRdb keeps only in-frame clonotypes and omits some of them. The sample lists about 180,000 clones, less than 90% seen once, with about 1.3% in the top ten. Input material: PBMCs. The receptors shown here come from a girl aged 5-17 years in good health and CMV-seropositive.

The CDR3 DNA is TGCAGCGTTGGTTTGGCAGGGTTAGCCTACGAGCAGTACTTC. Its translation is CSVGLAGLAYEQYF. J is TRBJ2-7 and V is TRBV29-1; perhaps TRBD1 as D (5 bases). With 4 bases removed from V and 2 bases from J, the gap between germline ends came to 15 bases. Germline V gene data show CDR1 as SQVTM and CDR2 as ANQGSEA. The CDR3 has 14 amino acids.

The chain joins TRBV27 to TRBJ2-6, with D tentatively TRBD1 (5 bases). V gave up 3 bases and J gave up 2 bases, with 5 bases separating them. Germline V gives CDR1 MNHEY, CDR2 SMNVEV (reference sequence). CDR3 length: 14 residues. Written as DNA, the CDR3 is TGTGCCAGCAGTTTGACAGCTGGGGCCAACGTCCTGACTTTC. Amino acids: CASSLTAGANVLTF.

This clone has a single count. The chain combines TRBV7-9 with TRBJ2-6; no firm D call. The CDR3 contains 14 residues. The V gene's germline CDR1 is SEHNR and CDR2 FQNEAQ (reference sequence). V gave up 5 bases and J gave up 0 bases, with 5 bases separating them. The CDR3 loop is CASSPSSGANVLTF. The CDR3 DNA follows: TGTGCCAGCAGCCCGTCCTCTGGGGCCAACGTCCTGACTTTC.

The rearrangement joins TRBV7-9 to TRBJ1-1; D not resolved. With 7 bases removed from V and 5 bases from J, the gap between germline ends came to 20 bases. The germline V gene has CDR1 SEHNR and CDR2 FQNEAQ (reference sequence). CDR3 size: 15 residues. CDR3 amino acids: CASISRNGLETEAFF. DNA for the CDR3: TGTGCCAGCATCTCCCGAAATGGGCTGGAAACTGAAGCTTTCTTT.

The chain uses TRBV27 and TRBJ2-1; D is perhaps TRBD1 (6 bases). The germline V and J ends were trimmed by 5 bases and 8 bases, with 13 bases remaining between them. CDR3 size: 13 residues. The germline gives CDR1 MNHEY, CDR2 SMNVEV (reference sequence). CDR3 in amino acids: CASSPWTVDEQFF. The CDR3 coding sequence is TGTGCCAGCAGTCCCTGGACAGTAGATGAGCAGTTCTTC.

The count of this clone is one. The chain employs TRBV28 and TRBJ2-1, with D tentatively TRBD2 (6 bases). CDR1 and CDR2 (germline): MDHEN, SYDVKM. This CDR3 has 14 residues. Trimming removed 6 bases at V and 2 bases at J, with 11 bases between. CDR3 bases: TGTGCCAGCAGCCTACGGGGGACCTACAATGAGCAGTTCTTC. It specifies CASSLRGTYNEQFF.

This rearrangement joins TRBV19 to TRBJ2-2; the match to TRBD2 covers 12 bases. The trim removed 8 bases at V and 3 bases at J, leaving 4 bases unmatched. Germline V gene lookup returns CDR1 LNHDA and CDR2 SQIVND (reference sequence). CDR3 length: 15 amino acids. CDR3 sequence reads: CASVLAGGHTGELFF. CDR3 DNA: TGTGCCAGTGTACTAGCGGGAGGACACACCGGGGAGCTGTTTTTT.

The rearrangement links TRBV6-5 to TRBJ2-2; tentatively, D is TRBD2 (5 bases). V lost 2 bases and J lost 7, with 11 bases in between. Germline loops: CDR1 MNHEY, CDR2 SVGAGI. This CDR3 spans 14 amino acids. The chain's CDR3 is CASSYGSSGGELFF. CDR3 nucleotide sequence: TGTGCCAGCAGTTACGGGTCAAGCGGCGGGGAGCTGTTTTTT.

Here the CDR3 DNA reads TGTGCCAGCAGCTTAAGTAGCGCACGATCCTATGGCTACACCTTC. This sequence encodes CASSLSSARSYGYTF. The chain carries TRBV7-9 and TRBJ1-2; D is unclear. V lost 2 bases and J 4 bases, leaving 14 bases between the germline ends. The CDR3 is made up of 15 amino acids. The V gene's germline CDR1 is SEHNR and CDR2 FQNEAQ (reference sequence).

The gene calls are TRBV11-3 and TRBJ2-3; 10 bases agree with TRBD1. This CDR3 contains 15 residues. CDR1 and CDR2 (germline): SGHNT, YENEEA. Trimming at V came to 5 bases and at J to 3 bases, leaving 5 bases not matched to a gene. The CDR3 protein is CASSTSDRGTDTQYF. Here the CDR3 DNA reads TGTGCCAGCAGCACCTCGGACAGGGGGACAGATACGCAGTATTTT. Combining the CDR3 with reference TRBV11-3 and TRBJ2-3 gives the whole variable domain EAGVVQSPRYKIIEKKQPVAFWCNPISGHNTLYWYLQNLGQGPELLIRYENEEAVDDSQLPKDRFSAERLKGVDSTLKIQPAELGDSAVYLCASSTSDRGTDTQYFGPGTRLTVL.

The chain links TRBV7-9 to TRBJ2-7, with 10 bases fitting TRBD2. The CDR3 covers 13 residues. V lost 10 bases and J lost 5; bases outside the gene matches: 8. Germline V CDR1 and CDR2: SEHNR, FQNEAQ (reference sequence). CDR3 sequence (DNA): TGTGCCACCTCTAGCGGGGGTGGGGACGAGCAGTACTTC. Translation: CATSSGGGDEQYF.

The chain has TRBV27 and TRBJ2-5; TRBD2 matches at 12 bases. Looked up from germline, CDR1 is MNHEY and CDR2 is SMNVEV (reference sequence). The CDR3 runs to 17 residues. V lost 1 base and J lost 11; bases outside the gene matches: 14. The CDR3 DNA sequence: TGTGCCAGCAGTTTATGGGCGGCTAGCGGGAGGGTCGGTGAGCAGTACTTC. This gives the protein CASSLWAASGRVGEQYF.

Notes on this clone: A read error may produce the germline difference seen at one junction end. J is TRBJ1-5 and V is TRBV7-9; D is uncertain. Germline V gene sequence: CDR1 SEHNR, CDR2 FQNEAQ (reference sequence). The CDR3 has 12 amino acids. The CDR3: CSSSLPDQPQHF. Here the CDR3 DNA reads TGTTCCAGCAGCTTACCGGATCAGCCCCAGCATTTT.